This TCR beta chain was captured by sequencing in a study of T cell changes during pregnancy in multiple sclerosis (dated by TCRdb to the late 2010s). Regarding the research as a whole: Changes in the T cell repertoire over the course of pregnancy were examined in this study in women with multiple sclerosis.

A word on this clone: The specificity of this receptor is unknown. Per-base quality was not reported, and no clone a single base away is much larger than it.

Receptor amplification or capture employed the immunoSEQ multiplex PCR assay. The table comes from immuneACCESS by way of TCRdb, which keeps in-frame sequences with V and J called. Part of the clones is missing from these tables; in studies checked, under half for an unresolved V gene and the rest for unknown reasons. This sample is represented by about 80,000 clones; 92% of them were singletons. The ten biggest clones cover 2.6% of the sample. From the germline V gene (reference sequence), CDR1 is LNHDA and CDR2 is SQIVND. CDR3 length: 13 amino acids, cysteine to phenylalanine. The DNA shown is the 39-base CDR3, in frame from base 1. The V and J ends are trimmed by 5 bases and 0 bases, leaving 7 bases between them.

The source is a female donor with multiple sclerosis, enrolled in a pregnancy study. The specimen was peripheral blood, collected before pregnancy. The chain is encoded by TRBV19 joined to TRBJ1-1; the D segment cannot be called with confidence. The CDR3 loop reads CASSPYMNTEAFF. The DNA sequence is as follows: TGTGCCAGTAGTCCGTACATGAACACTGAAGCTTTCTTT.